The sequence of this TCR beta chain was determined in a study of T cell changes during pregnancy in multiple sclerosis. Per germline, CDR1 LGHNA and CDR2 YSLEER. Between the trimmed V and J ends, which lost 0 bases and 4 bases, there was a span of 12 bases. The CDR3 is made up of 15 amino acids. The data were produced by immunoSEQ multiplex PCR, yet TCRdb's version contains in-frame clones alone and is incomplete. The sample contains tens of thousands of clones, 80% to 95% of which appear only once. This sequence joins TRBV4-3 and TRBJ1-2; tentatively, D is TRBD1 (6 bases). The receptor was derived from a female donor with multiple sclerosis, enrolled in a pregnancy study. Sequencing used peripheral blood, obtained in the first trimester of pregnancy. CDR3 in amino acids: CASSQDQTGSYGYTF. For the CDR3, the DNA is TGCGCCAGCAGCCAAGATCAAACAGGGTCCTATGGCTACACCTTC.